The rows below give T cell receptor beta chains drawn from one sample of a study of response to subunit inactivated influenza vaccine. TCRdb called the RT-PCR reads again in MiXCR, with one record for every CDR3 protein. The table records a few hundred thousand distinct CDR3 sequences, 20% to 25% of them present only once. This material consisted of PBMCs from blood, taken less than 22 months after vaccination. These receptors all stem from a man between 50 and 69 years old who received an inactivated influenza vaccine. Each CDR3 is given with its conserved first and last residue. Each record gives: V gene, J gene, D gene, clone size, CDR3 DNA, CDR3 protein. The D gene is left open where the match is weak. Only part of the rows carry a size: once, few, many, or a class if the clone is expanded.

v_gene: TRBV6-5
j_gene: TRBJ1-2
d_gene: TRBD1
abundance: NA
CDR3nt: TGTGCCAGCAGTTACGGGACAGGCACCTATGGCTACACCTTC
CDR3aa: CASSYGTGTYGYTF

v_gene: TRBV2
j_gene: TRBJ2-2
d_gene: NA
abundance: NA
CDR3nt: TGTGCCAGCACGCAGGGGCACACCGGGGAGCTGTTTTTT
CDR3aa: CASTQGHTGELFF

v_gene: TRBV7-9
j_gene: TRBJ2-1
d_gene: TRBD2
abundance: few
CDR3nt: TGTGCCAGCAGCTACCGGGACTATAGCTACAATGAGCAGTTCTTC
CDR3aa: CASSYRDYSYNEQFF

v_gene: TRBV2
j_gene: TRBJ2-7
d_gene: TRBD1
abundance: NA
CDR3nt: TGTGCCAGCACCTCAAGACAGGGGGTTATGTACGAGCAGTACTTC
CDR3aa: CASTSRQGVMYEQYF

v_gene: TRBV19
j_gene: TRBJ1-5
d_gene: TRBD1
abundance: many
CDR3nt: TGTGCCAGCCGGGACAGGGGCCAGCCTGGGAACCCCCAGCATTTT
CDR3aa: CASRDRGQPGNPQHF

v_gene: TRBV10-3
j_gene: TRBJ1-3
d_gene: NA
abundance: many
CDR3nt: TGTGCCATCAGTGGGGGTTACAGCGACCGCTCTGGAAACACCATATATTTT
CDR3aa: CAISGGYSDRSGNTIYF

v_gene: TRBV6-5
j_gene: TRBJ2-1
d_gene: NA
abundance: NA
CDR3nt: TGTGCCAGCAGTTACTCGTTGTATCACAATGAGCAGTTCTTC
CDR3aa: CASSYSLYHNEQFF

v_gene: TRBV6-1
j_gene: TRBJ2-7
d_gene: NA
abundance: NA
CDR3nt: TGTGCCAGCACAAGGGGCTACGAGCAGTACTTC
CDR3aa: CASTRGYEQYF

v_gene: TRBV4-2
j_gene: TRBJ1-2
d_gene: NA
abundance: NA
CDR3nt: TGTGCCAGCAGCCAAGCTCTGGGGGCTAACTATGGCTACACCTTC
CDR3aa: CASSQALGANYGYTF

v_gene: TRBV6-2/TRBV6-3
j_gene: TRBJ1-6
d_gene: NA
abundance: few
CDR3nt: TGTGCCAGCAGTTACTTGGCGGAGACCTATAATTCACCCCTCCACTTT
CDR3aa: CASSYLAETYNSPLHF

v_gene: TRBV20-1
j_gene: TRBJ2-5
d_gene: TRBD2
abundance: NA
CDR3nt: TGCAGTGCTAGAGGTGCGGGAGGGCCGGTGAAGACCCAGTACTTC
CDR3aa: CSARGAGGPVKTQYF

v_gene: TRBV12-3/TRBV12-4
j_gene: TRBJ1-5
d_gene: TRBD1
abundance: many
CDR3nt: TGTGCCAGCAGGACAGGGCGTATTGGCAATCAGCCCCAGCATTTT
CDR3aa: CASRTGRIGNQPQHF

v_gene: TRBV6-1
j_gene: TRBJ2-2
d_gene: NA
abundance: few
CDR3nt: TGTGCCAGCAGCCGGGCCGGGGGCAACACCGGGGAGCTGTTTTTT
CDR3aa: CASSRAGGNTGELFF

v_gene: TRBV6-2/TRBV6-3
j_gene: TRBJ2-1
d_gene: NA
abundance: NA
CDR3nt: TGTGCCAGCAGTTACTCGAACAGGGAAGGTGAGCAGTTCTTC
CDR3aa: CASSYSNREGEQFF

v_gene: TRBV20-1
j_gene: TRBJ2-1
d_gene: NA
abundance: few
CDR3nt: TGCAGTGCTAGATTGGGTAATGAGCAGTTCTTC
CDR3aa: CSARLGNEQFF

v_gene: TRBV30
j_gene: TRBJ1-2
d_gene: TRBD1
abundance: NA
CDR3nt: TGTGCCTCGAAGATCCCAGGGGGCGAGGGGGGCTACACCTTC
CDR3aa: CASKIPGGEGGYTF

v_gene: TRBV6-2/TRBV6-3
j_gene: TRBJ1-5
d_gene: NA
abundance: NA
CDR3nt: TGTGCCAGCAGTGCCTCCTCTATCGAGCAGCCCCAGCATTTT
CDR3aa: CASSASSIEQPQHF

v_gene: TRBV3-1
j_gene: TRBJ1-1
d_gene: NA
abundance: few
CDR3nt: TGTGCCAGCAGCCCGAGAGACAGGAGTAACACTGAAGCTTTCTTT
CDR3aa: CASSPRDRSNTEAFF

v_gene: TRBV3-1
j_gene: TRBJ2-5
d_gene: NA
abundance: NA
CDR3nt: TGTGCCAGCAGCCGAACAGGGGCGGGGGTCCAAGAGACCCAGTACTTC
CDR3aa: CASSRTGAGVQETQYF

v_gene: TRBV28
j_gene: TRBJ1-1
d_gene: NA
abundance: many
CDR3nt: TGTGCCAGCAGCGGACGGGCTCCTGAAGCTTTCTTT
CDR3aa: CASSGRAPEAFF

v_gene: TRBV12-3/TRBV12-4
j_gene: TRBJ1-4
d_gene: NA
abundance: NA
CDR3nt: TGTGCCAGCAGTTTGGCCAAAAACAGGGAAAAACTGTTTTTT
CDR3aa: CASSLAKNREKLFF

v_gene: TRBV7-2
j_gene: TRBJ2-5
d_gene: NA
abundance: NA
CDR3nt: TGTGCCAGCAGCTTAGTCCCGTCGGAAAAAGAGACCCAGTACTTC
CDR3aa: CASSLVPSEKETQYF

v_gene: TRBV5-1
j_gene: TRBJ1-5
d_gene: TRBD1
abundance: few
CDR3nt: TGCGCCAGCAGCTTGGACGGGACAGGAGGGCTTGCCCAGCATTTT
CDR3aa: CASSLDGTGGLAQHF

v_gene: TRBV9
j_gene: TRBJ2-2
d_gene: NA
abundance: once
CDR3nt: TGTGCCAGCAGCGTTGCCGGGACTGCGAGCACCGGGGAGCTGTTTTTT
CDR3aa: CASSVAGTASTGELFF

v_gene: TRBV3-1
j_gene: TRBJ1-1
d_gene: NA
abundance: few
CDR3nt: TGTGCCAGCAGCCAAATGGGACTAAGTGAAGCTTTCTTT
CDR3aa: CASSQMGLSEAFF

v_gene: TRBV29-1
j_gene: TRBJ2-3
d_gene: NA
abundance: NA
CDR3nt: TGCAGCGGGGAAGGCGGGGTTAGCACAGATACGCAGTATTTT
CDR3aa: CSGEGGVSTDTQYF

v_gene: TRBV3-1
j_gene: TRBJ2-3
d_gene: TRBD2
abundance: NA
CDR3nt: TGTGCCAGCAGCTATCTCGGGGGGGCTGGCACAGATACGCAGTATTTT
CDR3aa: CASSYLGGAGTDTQYF